These 6 T cell receptor beta chains share one sample of origin, sequenced in a study of control samples from healthy donors and cancer patients. Sequenced by immunoSEQ multiplex PCR; TCRdb stores in-frame clones only, minus some. Its clone listing holds about 190,000 clones. Sequencing was performed on blood. All receptors come from a woman in her twenties or thirties in good health.

The chain joins TRBV7-9 to TRBJ1-5; 7 nucleotides align to TRBD1. The CDR3 consists of 14 residues. Per the germline V gene, CDR1 is SEHNR and CDR2 is FQNEAQ (reference sequence). V gave up 3 bases and J gave up 5 bases; unmatched junction bases: 4. Written as DNA, the CDR3 is TGTGCCAGCAGCTTCCCCGGGACAGATCAGCCCCAGCATTTT. Protein: CASSFPGTDQPQHF.

The chain uses TRBV15 and TRBJ1-5; D is ambiguous. In germline, CDR1 is LNHNV, CDR2 YYDKDF (reference sequence). The CDR3 covers 13 residues. V lost 0 bases and J lost 7, with 7 bases in between. CDR3 loop: CATSRDYPQPQHF. CDR3 bases: TGTGCCACCAGCAGAGATTACCCGCAGCCCCAGCATTTT.

The CDR3 DNA is TGTGCCAGCAGCGTAGGGGACAGCACTGAAGCTTTCTTT. Encoded protein: CASSVGDSTEAFF. This chain joins TRBV9 and TRBJ1-1, with TRBD1 matching over 7 bases. Germline CDR1 SGDLS, CDR2 YYNGEE. The CDR3 is 13 amino acids. The J segment lost 4 bases and the V segment lost 0 bases, leaving 0 bases of the junction unmatched. The whole variable domain, filled in from reference TRBV9 and TRBJ1-1, reads DSGVTQTPKHLITATGQRVTLRCSPRSGDLSVYWYQQSLDQGLQFLIQYYNGEERAKGNILERFSAQQFPDLHSELNLSSLELGDSALYFCASSVGDSTEAFFGQGTRLTVV.

The chain uses TRBV7-8 and TRBJ2-7; 8 bases align to TRBD1. V dropped 0 bases and J dropped 4; count of bases not matched to a gene: 5. The V gene's germline CDR1 is SGHVS and CDR2 FQNEAQ. The CDR3 sequence is 15 residues long. CDR3 DNA: TGTGCCAGCAGCTTAGCCCGGGACAGGATTTACGAGCAGTACTTC. This translates into CASSLARDRIYEQYF. The full variable domain, in which reference TRBV7-8 and TRBJ2-7 provide the parts outside the CDR3, is GAGVSQSPRYKVAKRGQDVALRCDPISGHVSLFWYQQALGQGPEFLTYFQNEAQLDKSGLPSDRFFAERPEGSVSTLKIQRTQQEDSAVYLCASSLARDRIYEQYFGPGTRLTVT.

The chain recombines TRBV27 with TRBJ2-7; 11 positions match TRBD2. J was trimmed by 1 base and V by 6 bases; bases with no gene match: 5. CDR1 and CDR2 (germline): MNHEY, SMNVEV (reference sequence). CDR3 length equals 15 residues. DNA for the CDR3: TGTGCCAGCAGCTGGGGACTAGCGGTGTCCTACGAGCAGTACTTC. As protein: CASSWGLAVSYEQYF.

V usage is TRBV5-1 and J usage is TRBJ2-5; 7 bases are a match to TRBD1. CDR1 SGHRS and CDR2 YFSETQ come from the germline V gene. V was pared by 3 bases and J by 1 base, with 3 bases of the junction left unmatched. This CDR3 comprises 14 residues. CDR3 in DNA: TGCGCCAGCAGCTGGGGACAGACCCAAGAGACCCAGTACTTC. Translation: CASSWGQTQETQYF.